This T cell receptor (beta chain) was sequenced during a study of identical twins. The germline CDR1 and CDR2 sequences are SGHAT and FQNNGV. CDR3 size: 15 residues. V shed 7 bases and J 4 bases; nucleotides not matched to a gene: 11. TCRdb processed the 5' RACE reads anew with MiXCR; each CDR3 protein has one entry. This table holds roughly 770,000 distinct CDR3 sequences, 15% to 20% found once. These data also formed part of another study, on T cells expressing NK-cell markers.

This receptor was obtained from a woman aged 18-29 years in good health. The chain carries TRBV11-2 and TRBJ2-5, with 8 positions matching TRBD2. The sequenced material came from PBMCs. The CDR3 here is CASTRGTRAGETQYF. CDR3 sequence (DNA): TGTGCCAGCACCCGCGGGACTAGGGCAGGAGAGACCCAGTACTTC.